The clone carrying this T cell receptor beta chain appeared many times. The antigen is undetermined. Stated time point: persistent/refractory GD, antithyroid drugs over 5 years with positive TRAb. Extracted RNA from PBMCs served as the source of the TCR library. Tubes containing EDTA received roughly 10 milliliters of drawn peripheral blood. The source of the sample is a study of regulatory T cells in long-lasting Graves disease. For the study at large: The criterion for persistent Graves' disease was over 5 years of antithyroid drugs with positive TSH receptor antibodies.

General study findings and limits: Lower TCR diversity characterized persistent Graves' patients relative to newly diagnosed patients.

Arm-PCR with iRepertoire HTBI primers amplified the CDR3 regions for these TCR beta libraries. One entry per CDR3 protein results from TCRdb running MiXCR on the multiplex PCR reads. The sample carries some 420,000 distinct CDR3 sequences, approximately 23% recorded once. Germline V gene sequence: CDR1 MDHEN, CDR2 SYDVKM. Unmatched junction bases numbered 3, after V lost 4 bases and J lost 6 bases. The length of the CDR3 is 14 residues. This clonotype was obtained from a female donor with Graves disease. This chain uses TRBV28 with TRBJ2-2; 9 bases match TRBD1. Sequencing was performed on peripheral blood mononuclear cells (PBMCs), taken when the disease was refractory, from a patient treated with antithyroid drugs. CDR3 nucleotides: TGTGCCAGCAGTTCCCGGACAGGGGCCGGGGAGCTGTTTTTT. Encoded protein: CASSSRTGAGELFF. The full variable domain, its missing parts supplied by reference TRBV28 and TRBJ2-2, is DVKVTQSSRYLVKRTGEKVFLECVQDMDHENMFWYRQDPGLGLRLIYFSYDVKMKEKGDIPEGYSVSREKKERFSLILESASTNQTSMYLCASSSRTGAGELFFGEGSRLTVL.